The 16 T cell receptor beta chains below come from one sample, sequenced in a study of OX40 agonist ivuxolimab in advanced cancers. The data were produced by immunoSEQ multiplex PCR, yet TCRdb's version contains in-frame clones alone and is incomplete. Of about 28,000 clones detected, 70% to 90% appear once; the ten largest clones hold 38%. Sequencing used CD4+ or CD8+ T cells sorted from blood, obtained in a trial of the OX40 agonist ivuxolimab. These receptors were collected from an adult with an advanced solid tumor such as melanoma, head and neck, liver or kidney cancer.

The V call is TRBV7-9, the J call TRBJ2-7, with a weak D call TRBD2 (6 bases). V was shortened by 5 bases and J by 7 bases, with 15 bases between the two germline ends. The germline V gene has CDR1 SEHNR and CDR2 FQNEAQ (reference sequence). CDR3 length: 13 residues. CDR3 DNA sequence: TGTGCCAGCAGCCCCCGGGACTCAGGGGAGCAGTACTTC. Residues: CASSPRDSGEQYF.

The gene calls are TRBV28 and TRBJ1-1; D is possibly TRBD1 (6 bases). CDR3 length: 16 amino acids. Germline V CDR1 and CDR2: MDHEN, SYDVKM. The V end lost 6 bases, the J end lost 5 bases, and 22 bases lay between the germline ends. The CDR3 DNA is TGTGCCAGCAGCCCCCGACGTACAGGGCGCGGGACTGAAGCTTTCTTT. Its protein product is CASSPRRTGRGTEAFF.

CDR3 in DNA: TGTGCCAGCAGTGACTTGGTGCTAGCGCCGGGCAATGAGCAGTTCTTC. Amino acids: CASSDLVLAPGNEQFF. V usage is TRBV6-1 and J usage is TRBJ2-1; TRBD2 might be the D (6 bases). Germline V lookup: CDR1 MNHNS, CDR2 SASEGT. The CDR3 runs 16 residues. The V end lost 3 bases, the J end lost 6 bases, and 18 bases lay between the germline ends.

This rearrangement joins TRBV11-2 to TRBJ2-7; 8 bases match TRBD2. This CDR3 region has 14 residues. Germline CDR1 and CDR2: SGHAT and FQNNGV. V lost 6 bases and J lost 7; bases outside the gene matches: 11. This CDR3 is CASRYAGGFREQYF. CDR3 in DNA: TGTGCCAGCAGATACGCGGGAGGTTTTCGAGAGCAGTACTTC.

This chain uses TRBV25-1 with TRBJ1-1; no definite D call. Germline CDR1 MGHDK, CDR2 SYGVNS. V was pared by 2 bases and J by 8 bases, with 15 bases between. This CDR3 region has 14 residues. The CDR3 nucleotides are TGTGCCAGCAGTGAAGTCGCGGGTCGGAGGGAAGCTTTCTTT. Residues: CASSEVAGRREAFF.

This sequence joins TRBV7-6 and TRBJ2-2; 8 bases match TRBD2. V was pared by 2 bases and J by 6 bases, with 14 bases of the junction left unmatched. The CDR3 is made up of 18 amino acids. Germline CDR1 reads SGHVS; CDR2 reads FNYEAQ. This CDR3 is CASSLLPAGEVQAGELFF. CDR3 sequence (DNA): TGTGCCAGCAGCTTACTTCCAGCGGGAGAGGTTCAGGCCGGGGAGCTGTTTTTT.

The rearrangement uses TRBV28 and TRBJ1-1; no definite D call. Germline V gives CDR1 MDHEN, CDR2 SYDVKM. CDR3 length equals 16 residues. V was shortened by 5 bases and J by 1 base, with 17 bases between the two germline ends. Here the CDR3 reads CASSSFRRNRNTEAFF. The CDR3 nucleotides read TGTGCCAGCAGTAGTTTTAGGAGGAACAGGAACACTGAAGCTTTCTTT.

The chain has TRBV7-2 and TRBJ2-3; 7 bases are a match to TRBD2. With 1 base clipped from V and 3 bases from J, the junction kept 13 bases outside the gene matches. Germline loops: CDR1 SGHTA, CDR2 FQGNSA. CDR3 size: 18 residues. CDR3 sequence (DNA): TGTGCCAGCAGCTTAGGAGCGGGCGGGAGTATTTGGACAGATACGCAGTATTTT. This gives the protein CASSLGAGGSIWTDTQYF. Based on the CDR3 plus reference TRBV7-2 and TRBJ2-3, the full variable domain is GAGVSQSPSNKVTEKGKDVELRCDPISGHTALYWYRQSLGQGLEFLIYFQGNSAPDKSGLPSDRFSAERTGGSVSTLTIQRTQQEDSAVYLCASSLGAGGSIWTDTQYFGPGTRLTVL.

The chain links TRBV5-1 to TRBJ2-7, with TRBD2 matching 8 bases. CDR1 and CDR2 from the germline V gene are SGHRS and YFSETQ. The CDR3 contains 13 residues. Germline trimming cut 4 bases from V and 3 bases from J; bases unmatched to any gene: 3. CDR3 sequence reads: CASSTTSGYEQYF. CDR3 sequence (DNA): TGCGCCAGCAGCACCACTAGCGGCTACGAGCAGTACTTC.

A remark on this clone: Other DNA variants within this sample encode the same CDR3. The genes are TRBV10-3 and TRBJ1-1; D is perhaps TRBD1 (6 bases). V was trimmed by 6 bases and J by 11 bases, leaving 13 bases between them. The CDR3 runs to 11 residues. Germline CDR1 ENHRY, CDR2 SYGVKD. Here the CDR3 reads CAIRGGHNAFF. CDR3 DNA sequence: TGTGCCATCAGGGGGGGACATAACGCTTTCTTT.

This clone appeared once. The gene calls are TRBV14 and TRBJ2-5, with 7 bases lining up with TRBD1. Germline values: CDR1 SGHDN, CDR2 FVKESK. The CDR3 runs 13 residues. The V segment lost 3 bases and the J segment 4 bases; nucleotides outside the gene matches: 2. The CDR3 spells CASSHWTGETQYF. DNA of the CDR3: TGTGCCAGCAGCCACTGGACAGGAGAGACCCAGTACTTC.

The rearrangement joins TRBV13 to TRBJ2-1, with TRBD2 matching over 8 bases. This CDR3 is 12 amino acids long. Germline V lookup: CDR1 PRHDT, CDR2 FYEKMQ (reference sequence). J lost 12 bases, V lost 1 base, and 2 bases had no gene match. In DNA, the CDR3 is TGTGCCAGCAGCTTAGAGCGGGAGACGCAGTTCTTC. Its protein product is CASSLERETQFF. Filled out from reference TRBV13 and TRBJ2-1, the complete variable domain reads AAGVIQSPRHLIKEKRETATLKCYPIPRHDTVYWYQQGPGQDPQFLISFYEKMQSDKGSIPDRFSAQQFSDYHSELNMSSLELGDSALYFCASSLERETQFFGPGTRLTVL.

In the case of this clone: One end of the junction fails to match germline, which may point to a read error. The V gene is TRBV7-7, the J gene TRBJ2-2; 16 nucleotides agree with TRBD2. Germline V gene data show CDR1 as SSHAT and CDR2 as FNYEAQ (reference sequence). This CDR3 region has 19 residues. The CDR3 DNA reads as TGTGCTAGCAGCCCCGGGACTAGCGGGAGGGGAGCGAACACCGGGGAGCTGTTTTTT. The encoded protein is CASSPGTSGRGANTGELFF.

The J gene is TRBJ2-7, the V gene TRBV30; a weak D match, TRBD1 (5 bases). With 4 bases removed from V and 3 bases from J, the gap between germline ends came to 10 bases. Germline assignment: CDR1 GTSNPN and CDR2 SVGIG (reference sequence). This CDR3 comprises 12 residues. The DNA for the CDR3 is TGTGCCTGGAAGGGGCCGGACTACGAGCAGTACTTC. It yields the protein CAWKGPDYEQYF.

The CDR3 protein is CSVVGEASSYEQYF. The CDR3 region has the DNA TGCAGCGTTGTCGGGGAGGCGAGCTCCTACGAGCAGTACTTC. V usage is TRBV29-1 and J usage is TRBJ2-7; D might be TRBD2 (6 bases). V was clipped by 4 bases and J by 0 bases, with 13 bases between them. The CDR3 covers 14 residues. Germline V gene sequence: CDR1 SQVTM, CDR2 ANQGSEA.

The rearrangement links TRBV28 to TRBJ2-7; D uncertain. CDR3 length: 15 amino acids. The V gene lost 4 bases and the J gene lost 4 bases, with 17 bases spanning the gap. Germline V gives CDR1 MDHEN, CDR2 SYDVKM. The CDR3 nucleotides are TGTGCCAGCAGTTACCCCCTTTTAGGGTTGTACGAGCAGTACTTC. Amino acid sequence: CASSYPLLGLYEQYF.